This T cell receptor (beta chain) was obtained from a study of beta chain features in type 1 diabetes. The CDR3 is 15 amino acids. The germline V gene has CDR1 MDHEN and CDR2 SYDVKM. Trimming removed 4 bases at V and 11 bases at J, with 21 bases between. TCRB transcripts that were expressed got sequenced, as all of the isolated RNA had been reverse transcribed. Method: immunoSEQ multiplex PCR; TCRdb's copy keeps in-frame clones and lacks some. Here the sample spans thousands of clones, about 84% being singletons. The TCR was taken from a woman aged 18-30 years in good health. Sequenced sample: Tregs from blood. The chain couples TRBV28 to TRBJ2-1; weak D call: TRBD1 (6 bases). The CDR3 coding sequence is TGTGCCAGCAGTTCTCTAAGTTCCGGGACACGTAAGCAGTTCTTC. The encoded protein is CASSSLSSGTRKQFF.